These 27 T cell receptor beta chains share one sample of origin, sequenced in a study of T cells in Graves' hyperthyroidism and ophthalmopathy. RNA transcripts yielded amplified TCR beta CDR3 regions. The HTBI primer set drove a first-round RT-PCR of the TCR CDR3. TCRdb re-called the multiplex PCR reads through MiXCR, storing one row per CDR3 protein. The table shows hundreds of thousands of distinct CDR3 sequences, with roughly 14% occurring only once. The sample taken for sequencing was blood. The receptors come from a woman aged 18-29 years with Graves' hyperthyroidism that later progressed to Graves' ophthalmopathy.

The chain combines TRBV4-1 with TRBJ2-1; tentatively, D is TRBD1 (5 bases). Per the germline V gene, CDR1 is MGHRA and CDR2 is YSYEKL. Trimming cost V 0 bases and J 8 bases, with 17 bases left between them. The CDR3 consists of 16 residues. The CDR3 sequence is CASSQEFARAMDEQFF. The CDR3 nucleotides read TGCGCCAGCAGCCAAGAGTTCGCCAGGGCCATGGATGAGCAGTTCTTC.

This chain uses TRBV9 with TRBJ2-2, with 11 bases lining up with TRBD2. The germline gives CDR1 SGDLS, CDR2 YYNGEE. The CDR3 runs 16 residues. V shed 4 bases, J shed 6 bases, and the junction held 8 bases outside the gene matches. CDR3 loop: CASSPRTSGSAGELFF. Written as DNA, the CDR3 is TGTGCCAGCAGCCCGCGGACTAGCGGGTCTGCCGGGGAGCTGTTTTTT.

This clonotype was recorded many times. This chain connects TRBV7-8 to TRBJ2-1, with 7 positions matching TRBD2. The J segment lost 14 bases and the V segment lost 4 bases, leaving 17 bases of the junction unmatched. CDR3 length: 15 residues. Germline V gene lookup returns CDR1 SGHVS and CDR2 FQNEAQ. In DNA form, the CDR3 reads TGTGCCAGCAGCTCCTGGTTAGGTACGGGGGGAAGTGAGTTCTTC. Its translation is CASSSWLGTGGSEFF.

This clonotype was observed many times. This rearrangement joins TRBV20-1 to TRBJ2-1; D perhaps matches TRBD2 (6 bases). Trimming pared 5 bases from V and 7 bases from J, leaving 18 bases between. The CDR3 runs 14 residues. Germline CDR1 reads DFQATT; CDR2 reads SNEGSKA (reference sequence). The DNA for the CDR3 is TGCAGTGCTGGGGCGGGATTCGAGGTAAATGAGCAGTTCTTC. The encoded protein is CSAGAGFEVNEQFF.

The chain uses TRBV11-3 and TRBJ2-7; the match to TRBD2 covers 8 bases. The J segment lost 1 base and the V segment lost 5 bases, leaving 25 bases of the junction unmatched. This CDR3 contains 21 residues. CDR1 is SGHNT, CDR2 YENEEA, per germline. In nucleotides, the CDR3 is TGTGCCAGCAGCGCCATCATTCATAGACTAGCGACTCCCAGGTCGTCCTACGAGCAGTACTTC. This gives the protein CASSAIIHRLATPRSSYEQYF.

There are a few counts of this clonotype. The junction and the germline gene differ at one end; a read error may be behind it. V and J are TRBV27 and TRBJ1-4; D not certain. Per the germline V gene, CDR1 is MNHEY and CDR2 is SMNVEV (reference sequence). The CDR3 sequence is 14 residues long. The CDR3 coding sequence is TGTGCCAGCAGTTTCTTAGGGTCTAAAGAAAAACTGTTTTTT. Residues: CASSFLGSKEKLFF.

This chain uses TRBV5-4 with TRBJ2-3, with TRBD2 identical over 7 bases. With 6 bases clipped from V and 2 bases from J, the junction kept 12 bases outside the gene matches. The CDR3 extends over 16 amino acids. Germline CDR1 is SGHNT and CDR2 is YYREEE (reference sequence). The CDR3 DNA follows: TGTGCCAGCAACCTAGAACCTAGCGGAGTCACAGATACGCAGTATTTT. Translated: CASNLEPSGVTDTQYF.

There are many counts of this clonotype. The V gene is TRBV11-2, the J gene TRBJ2-3; 8 bases match TRBD2. There are 17 residues in the CDR3. Looked up from germline, CDR1 is SGHAT and CDR2 is FQNNGV. The J segment lost 2 bases and the V segment lost 0 bases, leaving 7 bases of the junction unmatched. The CDR3 sequence: CASSLEGPGGYTDTQYF. For the CDR3, the DNA is TGTGCCAGCAGCTTAGAGGGACCGGGAGGGTACACAGATACGCAGTATTTT.

This clonotype was counted between two and nine times. This chain joins TRBV29-1 and TRBJ2-1; 12 bases line up with TRBD2. The CDR3 contains 14 residues. Germline V CDR1 and CDR2: SQVTM, ANQGSEA. With 4 bases clipped from V and 8 bases from J, the junction kept 6 bases outside the gene matches. The CDR3 bases are TGCAGCGTTGCCCCTAGCGGGAGGGTCTATGAGCAGTTCTTC. This encodes CSVAPSGRVYEQFF.

This clonotype appeared a few times. The rearrangement uses TRBV4-1 and TRBJ2-3; 12 bases agree with TRBD2. The V gene end was trimmed by 0 bases and the J gene end by 2 bases; junction bases not matched to a gene: 6. Germline V lookup: CDR1 MGHRA, CDR2 YSYEKL. The CDR3 contains 18 residues. CDR3 region: CASSQDPGLAGYTDTQYF. CDR3 nucleotides: TGCGCCAGCAGCCAAGATCCAGGACTAGCGGGATACACAGATACGCAGTATTTT.

This clonotype has ten or more counts. The CDR3 region has the DNA TGTGCCAGCAGCCCCGGACTAGCGGGAAGGGAAGAGACCCAGTACTTC. Translated: CASSPGLAGREETQYF. The chain carries TRBV7-9 and TRBJ2-5, with 12 bases fitting TRBD2. The CDR3 spans 16 residues. CDR1 is SEHNR and CDR2 is FQNEAQ in the germline V gene (reference sequence). The V gene end was trimmed by 5 bases and the J gene end by 3 bases; junction bases not matched to a gene: 7.

This clonotype was recorded many times. The CDR3 DNA sequence: TGTGCCAGCACCAGTAGTGCGAACTATGGCTACACCTTC. Its translation: CASTSSANYGYTF. The gene calls are TRBV27 and TRBJ1-2; D ambiguous. CDR3 length: 13 amino acids. Trimming pared 7 bases from V and 2 bases from J, leaving 11 bases between. Germline CDR1 and CDR2: MNHEY and SMNVEV (reference sequence).

The rearrangement joins TRBV6-1 to TRBJ2-2; 7 bases fit TRBD1. The V gene's germline CDR1 is MNHNS and CDR2 SASEGT. This CDR3 is 14 amino acids long. The trim removed 6 bases at V and 1 base at J, leaving 2 bases unmatched. The CDR3 DNA sequence: TGTGCCAGCAGACAGGGGAGGAACACCGGGGAGCTGTTTTTT. Amino acid sequence: CASRQGRNTGELFF.

This clonotype was seen at least ten times. The gene calls are TRBV2 and TRBJ2-7; 9 bases line up with TRBD1. Trimming took 6 bases from V and 2 from J; bases not matched to a gene: 8. Germline values: CDR1 SNHLY, CDR2 FYNNEI. The CDR3 extends over 15 amino acids. CDR3 DNA sequence: TGTGCCAGCAGAAGGGGACAGGGTCAGACCTACGAGCAGTACTTC. It specifies CASRRGQGQTYEQYF.

The chain links TRBV12-3 or TRBV12-4 to TRBJ1-2, with D maybe TRBD1 (5 bases). The CDR3 is 12 residues long. Trimming shortened V by 3 bases and J by 13 bases, and 15 bases separated the two germline ends. The CDR3 is CASSFRQLQCTF. Here the CDR3 DNA reads TGTGCCAGCAGTTTCCGACAGCTCCAGTGCACCTTC.

The sample holds a few counts of this clonotype. This chain joins TRBV15 and TRBJ2-3, with a possible D match to TRBD1 (5 bases). This CDR3 is built from 15 residues. Trimming pared 0 bases from V and 6 bases from J, leaving 13 bases between. Germline V gives CDR1 LNHNV, CDR2 YYDKDF (reference sequence). The CDR3 DNA follows: TGTGCCACCAGCAGAGATCAGGGTTTTTCCGATACGCAGTATTTT. Amino acids: CATSRDQGFSDTQYF. The full variable domain, completed using reference TRBV15 and TRBJ2-3, is DAMVIQNPRYQVTQFGKPVTLSCSQTLNHNVMYWYQQKSSQAPKLLFHYYDKDFNNEADTPDNFQSRRPNTSFCFLDIRSPGLGDTAMYLCATSRDQGFSDTQYFGPGTRLTVL.

This clonotype was recorded many times. The gene calls are TRBV28 and TRBJ2-1; TRBD1 is a possible D gene (5 bases). This CDR3 has 15 residues. Germline CDR1 MDHEN, CDR2 SYDVKM. Trimming pared 5 bases from V and 0 bases from J, leaving 11 bases between. CDR3 bases: TGTGCCAGCAGTCGTCAGGGCCTCTCCTACAATGAGCAGTTCTTC. Its protein product is CASSRQGLSYNEQFF.

This clonotype was detected ten times or more. The chain uses TRBV3-1 and TRBJ2-2; D gene unclear. The CDR3 is 13 residues long. The germline gives CDR1 LGHDT, CDR2 YNNKEL (reference sequence). Trimming removed 1 base at V and 4 bases at J, with 4 bases between. The CDR3 spells CASSQAVTGELFF. CDR3 nucleotides: TGTGCCAGCAGCCAAGCGGTCACCGGGGAGCTGTTTTTT.

V usage is TRBV27 and J usage is TRBJ2-2; D perhaps matches TRBD1 (6 bases). This CDR3 region has 17 residues. The V end lost 5 bases, the J end lost 0 bases, and 16 bases lay between the germline ends. Germline V gives CDR1 MNHEY, CDR2 SMNVEV (reference sequence). The CDR3 coding sequence is TGTGCCAGCAGTATACAGGGATTCGGGGCGAACACCGGGGAGCTGTTTTTT. Protein product: CASSIQGFGANTGELFF.

This clonotype was counted ten times or more. The rearrangement uses TRBV28 and TRBJ2-1; TRBD2 agrees at 7 bases. Looked up from germline, CDR1 is MDHEN and CDR2 is SYDVKM. The CDR3 contains 13 residues. V lost 9 bases and J lost 7; bases outside the gene matches: 9. CDR3 DNA: TGTGCCAGTCACGGACTAGTAAAGAATGAGCAGTTCTTC. It is translated as CASHGLVKNEQFF.

The chain joins TRBV29-1 to TRBJ1-5, with TRBD1 as a possible D gene (5 bases). The germline V gene has CDR1 SQVTM and CDR2 ANQGSEA. This CDR3 has 13 residues. Trimming pared 6 bases from V and 4 bases from J, leaving 13 bases between. CDR3 sequence: CSVRDSSNQPQHF. As DNA, the CDR3 is TGCAGCGTACGTGACAGTTCTAATCAGCCCCAGCATTTT.

This clonotype was seen more than once but under ten times. This rearrangement joins TRBV6-1 to TRBJ2-3; 11 bases map to TRBD2. J was trimmed by 5 bases and V by 5 bases; bases with no gene match: 6. The CDR3 spans 15 residues. CDR1 is MNHNS and CDR2 is SASEGT in the germline V gene. The CDR3 DNA is TGTGCCAGCAGTCCAGAACTAGCGGGAGTAGATACGCAGTATTTT. It yields the protein CASSPELAGVDTQYF.

This clonotype was observed many times. The chain is built from TRBV28 and TRBJ2-7; D is undetermined. The V end was cut by 6 bases, the J end by 1 base, with 13 bases between. Germline V gives CDR1 MDHEN, CDR2 SYDVKM. The CDR3 has 14 amino acids. This CDR3 is CASRRYGASYEQYF. In DNA form, the CDR3 reads TGTGCCAGCAGGCGCTATGGAGCTTCCTACGAGCAGTACTTC.

This clonotype was recorded many times. The genes are TRBV6-2 or TRBV6-3 and TRBJ1-1; D is unresolved. The length of the CDR3 is 14 residues. The germline V gene encodes CDR1 MNHEY and CDR2 SVGEGT. The V and J ends lost 6 bases and 1 base respectively, with 12 bases between them. The CDR3 DNA follows: TGTGCCAGCAGGCGCCGGACCCAGAACACTGAAGCTTTCTTT. As protein: CASRRRTQNTEAFF.

This clonotype was counted ten times or more. This rearrangement joins TRBV12-3 or TRBV12-4 to TRBJ1-3; D not certain. V was shortened by 5 bases and J by 0 bases, with 11 bases between the two germline ends. This CDR3 comprises 15 residues. CDR3: CASSVDASSGNTIYF. The CDR3 coding sequence is TGTGCCAGCAGTGTAGACGCGAGCTCTGGAAACACCATATATTTT.

The sample holds many counts of this clonotype. This chain joins TRBV12-3 or TRBV12-4 and TRBJ1-5; D unresolved. CDR3 length: 14 residues. V was pared by 8 bases and J by 4 bases, with 15 bases between. The CDR3 coding sequence is TGTGCCAGCCACCCGGGGTGGTCTAATCAGCCCCAGCATTTT. This codes for CASHPGWSNQPQHF.

The chain couples TRBV5-8 to TRBJ2-5; TRBD1 agrees at 8 bases. Germline CDR1 reads SGHTS; CDR2 reads YDEGEE. The junction had 3 bases not matched to a gene; V was cut back by 3 bases and J by 2 bases. The CDR3 covers 14 residues. DNA for the CDR3: TGTGCCAGCAGCTACCGGGACAGGCAAGAGACCCAGTACTTC. Amino acids: CASSYRDRQETQYF.